Described below is a single TCR beta chain sequence and its context. This clonotype was detected many times. Its cognate antigen has yet to be identified. No much larger clone is present one base from it, and per-base qualities are unavailable. This sample is part of a study of T cell repertoires in cytomegalovirus infection (dated by TCRdb to the late 2010s). Regarding the complete study: Donor HLA type was relevant to the analysis, as public TCR beta signatures indicated carriage of CMV infection together with the matching HLA type. Results and caveats for the whole study, not just this receptor: In both this cohort and an independent cohort of a few hundred donors, the cumulative frequency of public TCR beta family members distinguished carriers of CMV infection plus the relevant HLA type. The ex vivo response was dominated by HLA-C-restricted CMV-specific TCR beta clonotypes, which also provided the single most frequent clonotype in two of eight donors.

V is trimmed back by 0 bases and J by 6 bases, and the junction contains 8 bases that no gene match accounts for. The CDR3 sequence holds 16 residues, the cysteine and phenylalanine included. Here the CDR3 DNA is all that survives: 48 bases in frame from base 1. The germline V gene gives CDR1 as SGHVS and CDR2 as FNYEAQ. Sequenced on an Illumina HiSeq 1500. Through fastp at Q25 and MiXCR, TCRdb rebuilt clones from the public reads, retaining in-frame beta chains. Rows with a matching CDR3 protein are joined into one entry that keeps the most common DNA and genes. This sample lists about 490,000 distinct CDR3 sequences; approximately 15% were detected once. Roughly a quarter of the sample goes to the ten largest clones.

This receptor was identified in a human donor in good health (CMV status not recorded). Some clones in this sample may be carry-over from other donors' samples. Recombination joined TRBV7-6 with TRBJ2-7; 10 central bases correspond to TRBD2. Sequenced sample: CD8+ T cells from PBMCs. For the CDR3, the sequence is CASSLALSGRALEQYF. The nucleotides read TGTGCCAGCAGCTTAGCGCTGAGCGGGAGGGCCCTCGAGCAGTACTTC.